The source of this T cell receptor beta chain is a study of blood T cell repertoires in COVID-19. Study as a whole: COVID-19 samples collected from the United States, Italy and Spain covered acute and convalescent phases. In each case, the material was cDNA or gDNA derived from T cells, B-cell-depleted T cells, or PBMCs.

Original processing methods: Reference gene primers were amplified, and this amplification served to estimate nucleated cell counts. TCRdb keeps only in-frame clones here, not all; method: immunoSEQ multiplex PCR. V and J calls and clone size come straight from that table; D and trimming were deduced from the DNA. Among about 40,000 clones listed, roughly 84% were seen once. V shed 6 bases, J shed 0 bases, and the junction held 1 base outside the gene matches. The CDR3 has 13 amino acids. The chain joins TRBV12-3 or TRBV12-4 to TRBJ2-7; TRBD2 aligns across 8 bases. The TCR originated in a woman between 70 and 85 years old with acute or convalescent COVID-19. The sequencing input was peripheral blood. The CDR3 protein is CASRGTSSYEQYF. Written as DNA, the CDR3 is TGTGCCAGCAGGGGGACTAGCTCCTACGAGCAGTACTTC.